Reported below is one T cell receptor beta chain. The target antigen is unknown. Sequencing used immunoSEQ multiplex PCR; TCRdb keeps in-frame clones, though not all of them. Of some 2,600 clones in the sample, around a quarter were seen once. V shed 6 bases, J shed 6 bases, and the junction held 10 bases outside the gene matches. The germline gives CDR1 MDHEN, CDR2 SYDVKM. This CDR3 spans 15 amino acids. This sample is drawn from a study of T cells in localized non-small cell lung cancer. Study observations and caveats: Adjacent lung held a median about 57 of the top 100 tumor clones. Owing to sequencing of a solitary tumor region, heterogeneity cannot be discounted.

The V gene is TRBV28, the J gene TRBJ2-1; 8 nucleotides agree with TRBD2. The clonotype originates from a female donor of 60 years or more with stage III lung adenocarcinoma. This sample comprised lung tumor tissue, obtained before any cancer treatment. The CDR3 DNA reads TGTGCCAGCAGCTCACCGGGACTAGGGGGCAATGAGCAGTTCTTC. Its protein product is CASSSPGLGGNEQFF.